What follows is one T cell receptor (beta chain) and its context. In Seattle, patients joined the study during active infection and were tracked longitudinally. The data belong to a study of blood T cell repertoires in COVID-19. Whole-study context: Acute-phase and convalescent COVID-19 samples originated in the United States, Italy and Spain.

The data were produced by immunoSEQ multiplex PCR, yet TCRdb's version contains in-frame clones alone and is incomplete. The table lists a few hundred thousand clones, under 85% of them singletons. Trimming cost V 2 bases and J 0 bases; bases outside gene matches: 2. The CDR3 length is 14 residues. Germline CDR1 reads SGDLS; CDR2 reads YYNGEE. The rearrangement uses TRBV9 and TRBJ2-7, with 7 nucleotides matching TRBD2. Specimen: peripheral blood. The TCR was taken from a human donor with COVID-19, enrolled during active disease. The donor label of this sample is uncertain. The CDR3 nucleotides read TGTGCCAGCAGCGTGGCTAGCGGCTCCTACGAGCAGTACTTC. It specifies CASSVASGSYEQYF.